Listed here are 23 T cell receptor beta chains from one sample, sequenced in a study of cytomegalovirus exposure and HLA in healthy donors. The PCR had 60 Vbeta and 13 Jbeta primers. This table comes from immunoSEQ multiplex PCR, and its TCRdb copy is limited to in-frame clones, with some not included. The table for this sample gives 100,000 to 150,000 clones. Material for sequencing was PBMCs. The receptors derive from a man aged 18 to 30 in good health and CMV-seronegative.

The chain has TRBV2 and TRBJ1-2, with 12 bases matching TRBD1. Germline values: CDR1 SNHLY, CDR2 FYNNEI. Unmatched junction bases numbered 4, after V lost 0 bases and J lost 2 bases. The CDR3 is 17 residues long. CDR3 DNA sequence: TGTGCCAGCAGTGAAGCCGAAGGGACAGGGGGCAACTATGGCTACACCTTC. Its protein is CASSEAEGTGGNYGYTF.

This chain connects TRBV21-1 to TRBJ1-2; the table's D gene call, TRBD1, was not cross checked with the DNA. TRBV21-1 counts as a pseudogene. CDR3 length: 14 amino acids. CDR3 sequence (DNA): TGTGCCAGCCAAAGGTTAGGGGTTGCCTATGGCTACACCTTC. This codes for CASQRLGVAYGYTF.

The chain links TRBV28 to TRBJ1-6, with TRBD1 matching over 10 bases. V was clipped by 5 bases and J by 14 bases; unmatched bases: 15. This CDR3 is built from 16 residues. Germline loops: CDR1 MDHEN, CDR2 SYDVKM. The CDR3 nucleotides are TGTGCCAGCAGTCCCACCGGGACAGGGGCCGAATTCACCCTCCACTTT. Translated, it gives CASSPTGTGAEFTLHF.

V gene TRBV6-6 combines with J gene TRBJ1-5; 7 nucleotides line up with TRBD1. V dropped 7 bases and J dropped 0; count of bases not matched to a gene: 3. Germline V gives CDR1 MNHNY, CDR2 SVGAGI (reference sequence). The CDR3 is 14 amino acids. CDR3 nucleotide sequence: TGTGCCAGCACTCGGGACAGTAGCAATCAGCCCCAGCATTTT. Protein: CASTRDSSNQPQHF.

The chain recombines TRBV6-1 with TRBJ2-7; 7 bases agree with TRBD1. Germline assignment: CDR1 MNHNS and CDR2 SASEGT. V was clipped by 5 bases and J by 3 bases; unmatched bases: 1. The CDR3 contains 12 residues. CDR3 sequence reads: CASSRDSYEQYF. CDR3 sequence (DNA): TGTGCCAGCAGTCGGGACAGCTACGAGCAGTACTTC.

The chain has TRBV27 and TRBJ2-2; TRBD2 matches 13 bases. V shed 8 bases, J shed 6 bases, and the junction held 6 bases outside the gene matches. CDR1 and CDR2 (germline): MNHEY, SMNVEV (reference sequence). The CDR3 consists of 15 residues. The CDR3, as DNA: TGTGCCAGCCGACCCGGGACTAGCGGGGCCGGGGAGCTGTTTTTT. Residues: CASRPGTSGAGELFF.

The gene calls are TRBV14 and TRBJ2-1, with TRBD2 matching over 14 bases. CDR3 length: 15 amino acids. After removal of 1 base from V and 8 bases from J, the junction contained 1 base not matched to a gene. Germline CDR1 reads SGHDN; CDR2 reads FVKESK. The CDR3 DNA reads as TGTGCCAGCAGCCAAGGGACTAGCGGGAGGCATGAGCAGTTCTTC. This gives the protein CASSQGTSGRHEQFF.

This chain joins TRBV9 and TRBJ2-5; 7 positions match TRBD2. Losses at the gene ends were 0 bases for V and 5 bases for J; bases not matched to a gene: 4. CDR3 length: 14 residues. Germline CDR1 SGDLS, CDR2 YYNGEE. The CDR3 protein is CASSVAGGDETQYF. Here the CDR3 DNA reads TGTGCCAGCAGCGTAGCTGGGGGGGACGAGACCCAGTACTTC.

As DNA, the CDR3 is TGTGCCAGCAGTTCCCTGGGGACAGCCTCCTACGAGCAGTACTTC. Amino acid sequence: CASSSLGTASYEQYF. The chain combines TRBV28 with TRBJ2-7, with 7 nucleotides matching TRBD1. CDR1 and CDR2 (germline): MDHEN, SYDVKM. V lost 4 bases to trimming and J lost 0 bases; unmatched junction nucleotides: 6. This CDR3 has 15 amino acids.

The V gene is TRBV6-1, the J gene TRBJ2-6; D uncertain. V was shortened by 8 bases and J by 4 bases, with 6 bases between the two germline ends. Germline CDR1 is MNHNS and CDR2 is SASEGT. This CDR3 contains 12 residues. The CDR3 sequence is CASGVGANVLTF. The CDR3 nucleotides are TGTGCCAGCGGAGTAGGGGCCAACGTCCTGACTTTC.

The V and J genes are TRBV11-3 and TRBJ2-1; D might be TRBD2 (6 bases). CDR3 length: 17 residues. The germline gives CDR1 SGHNT, CDR2 YENEEA. Between the trimmed V and J ends, which lost 0 bases and 2 bases, there was a span of 14 bases. The CDR3 bases are TGTGCCAGCAGCTTAGATCGGAGGACTACAACCTACAATGAGCAGTTCTTC. Amino acids: CASSLDRRTTTYNEQFF.

The rearrangement joins TRBV10-3 to TRBJ2-3, with 8 bases identical to TRBD2. The CDR3 runs to 15 residues. The V gene's germline CDR1 is ENHRY and CDR2 SYGVKD. V shed 2 bases and J 6 bases; nucleotides not matched to a gene: 7. The CDR3 nucleotides are TGTGCCATCAGTGAGCCGGGGGGGTTTGGGGATACGCAGTATTTT. This codes for CAISEPGGFGDTQYF.

This chain uses TRBV7-8 with TRBJ2-2; no clear D. Germline-derived CDR1 and CDR2 are SGHVS and FQNEAQ. CDR3 length: 20 residues. V gave up 5 bases and J gave up 1 base, with 26 bases separating them. The CDR3 loop is CASSPSLPFSPLMNTGELFF. The DNA for the CDR3 is TGTGCCAGCAGCCCCAGTCTGCCGTTTTCCCCCCTTATGAACACCGGGGAGCTGTTTTTT.

The rearrangement joins TRBV5-1 to TRBJ1-1, with 7 nucleotides matching TRBD1. The CDR3 has 14 amino acids. Germline V gene lookup returns CDR1 SGHRS and CDR2 YFSETQ. J gave up 4 bases and V 4 bases, and 7 bases lay outside the gene matches. In nucleotides, the CDR3 is TGCGCCAGCAGCATTCGACAGGGAGGCACTGAAGCTTTCTTT. Its translation: CASSIRQGGTEAFF.

This rearrangement joins TRBV9 to TRBJ1-5; D unresolved. The V end lost 0 bases, the J end lost 4 bases, and 8 bases lay between the germline ends. The CDR3 loop spans 14 amino acids. Germline loops: CDR1 SGDLS, CDR2 YYNGEE. The CDR3: CASSVGSGNQPQHF. In DNA form, the CDR3 reads TGTGCCAGCAGCGTAGGGTCCGGTAATCAGCCCCAGCATTTT.

The J gene is TRBJ1-1, the V gene TRBV5-1; D unclear. Germline values: CDR1 SGHRS, CDR2 YFSETQ. V was cut by 2 bases and J by 1 base, with 9 bases left in between. The CDR3 totals 14 residues. CDR3 sequence reads: CASSFIGRNTEAFF. Here the CDR3 DNA reads TGCGCCAGCAGCTTTATTGGGCGGAACACTGAAGCTTTCTTT.

The chain is built from TRBV6-5 and TRBJ2-1; weak D call: TRBD2 (6 bases). This CDR3 has 15 amino acids. The ends were cut back, 6 bases at V and 3 bases at J, with 15 bases in the middle. The germline V gene encodes CDR1 MNHEY and CDR2 SVGAGI. The CDR3 region is CASSWDSLNYNEQFF. The CDR3 bases are TGTGCCAGCAGCTGGGACTCCTTGAACTACAATGAGCAGTTCTTC.

This chain joins TRBV5-4 and TRBJ1-1; D might be TRBD1 (5 bases). The CDR3 is made up of 13 amino acids. V lost 6 bases and J lost 3, with 12 bases in between. The germline CDR1 and CDR2 sequences are SGHNT and YYREEE (reference sequence). This chain's CDR3 is CASKGRVDTEAFF. CDR3 coding DNA: TGTGCCAGCAAGGGCAGGGTGGACACTGAAGCTTTCTTT.

About this clone itself: Relative to the germline gene, one junction end is altered; a read error may explain this. This rearrangement joins TRBV7-7 to TRBJ2-5; D might be TRBD2 (5 bases). The CDR3 has 15 residues. The germline V gene has CDR1 SSHAT and CDR2 FNYEAQ (reference sequence). The CDR3 DNA reads TGTGCTAGCAGCTTAGGGCGTCAAGCGGAAGAGACCCAGTACTTC. It translates to CASSLGRQAEETQYF.

The chain employs TRBV9 and TRBJ2-7, with D uncertain. V gave up 4 bases and J gave up 5 bases, with 13 bases separating them. The V gene's germline CDR1 is SGDLS and CDR2 YYNGEE. The length of the CDR3 is 13 residues. CDR3 in amino acids: CASSPGSNDEQYF. DNA of the CDR3: TGTGCCAGCAGCCCAGGTTCCAACGACGAGCAGTACTTC.

V is TRBV19 and J is TRBJ1-4, with 7 bases aligning to TRBD1. The junction had 8 bases not matched to a gene; V was cut back by 6 bases and J by 7 bases. Germline values: CDR1 LNHDA, CDR2 SQIVND (reference sequence). The CDR3 is 14 residues long. CDR3 sequence: CASSPPNRGEKLFF. CDR3 in DNA: TGTGCCAGTAGCCCACCCAACAGGGGTGAAAAACTGTTTTTT.

The chain joins TRBV28 to TRBJ2-1; 7 bases agree with TRBD2. The CDR3 extends over 20 amino acids. The V gene end was trimmed by 6 bases and the J gene end by 5 bases; junction bases not matched to a gene: 25. From germline, CDR1 is MDHEN and CDR2 SYDVKM. In DNA, the CDR3 is TGTGCCAGCAGCTTAAGACTCAGACCGGGACTACCTTACCCTAACAATGAGCAGTTCTTC. Amino acid sequence: CASSLRLRPGLPYPNNEQFF.

V gene TRBV29-1 combines with J gene TRBJ2-2; 9 positions match TRBD1. Germline lookup yields CDR1 SQVTM and CDR2 ANQGSEA. The J segment lost 2 bases and the V segment lost 7 bases, leaving 5 bases of the junction unmatched. CDR3 size: 14 residues. CDR3 region: CSAGTGTNTGELFF. Written as DNA, the CDR3 is TGCAGCGCCGGGACAGGGACAAACACCGGGGAGCTGTTTTTT.